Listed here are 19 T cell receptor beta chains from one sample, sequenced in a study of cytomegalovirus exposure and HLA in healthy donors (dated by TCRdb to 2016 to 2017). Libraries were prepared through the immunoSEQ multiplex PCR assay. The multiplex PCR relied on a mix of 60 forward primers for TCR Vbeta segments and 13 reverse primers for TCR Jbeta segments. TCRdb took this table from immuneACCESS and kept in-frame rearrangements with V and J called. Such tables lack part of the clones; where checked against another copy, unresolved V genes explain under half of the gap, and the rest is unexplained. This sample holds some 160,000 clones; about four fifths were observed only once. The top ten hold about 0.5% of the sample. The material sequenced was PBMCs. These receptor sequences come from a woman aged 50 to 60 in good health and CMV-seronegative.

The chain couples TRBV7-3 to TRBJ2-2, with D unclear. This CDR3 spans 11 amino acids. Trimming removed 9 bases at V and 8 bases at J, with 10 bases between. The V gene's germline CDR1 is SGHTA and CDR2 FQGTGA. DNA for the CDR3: TGTGCCAGAAACTCGGTGGGGGAGCTGTTTTTT. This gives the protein CARNSVGELFF.

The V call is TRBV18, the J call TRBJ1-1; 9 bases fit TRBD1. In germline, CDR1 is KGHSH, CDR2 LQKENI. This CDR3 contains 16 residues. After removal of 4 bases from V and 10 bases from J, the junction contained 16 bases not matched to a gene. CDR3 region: CASSRLDPGQGLRAFF. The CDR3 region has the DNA TGTGCCAGCTCACGTCTTGACCCGGGACAGGGCCTGCGAGCTTTCTTT.

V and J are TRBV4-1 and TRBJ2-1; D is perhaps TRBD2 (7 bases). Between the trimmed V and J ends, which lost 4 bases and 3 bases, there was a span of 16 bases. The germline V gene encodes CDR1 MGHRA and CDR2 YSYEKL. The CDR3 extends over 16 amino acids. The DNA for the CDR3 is TGCGCCAGCAGCCGCCAACAGGGAGGGGGCTACAATGAGCAGTTCTTC. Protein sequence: CASSRQQGGGYNEQFF.

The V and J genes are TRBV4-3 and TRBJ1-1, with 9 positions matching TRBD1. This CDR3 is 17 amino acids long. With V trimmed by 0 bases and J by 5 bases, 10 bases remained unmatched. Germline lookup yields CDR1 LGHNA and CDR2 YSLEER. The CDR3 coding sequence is TGCGCCAGCAGCCAAGATGATAACAGGGGGCCTAAGACTGAAGCTTTCTTT. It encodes CASSQDDNRGPKTEAFF.

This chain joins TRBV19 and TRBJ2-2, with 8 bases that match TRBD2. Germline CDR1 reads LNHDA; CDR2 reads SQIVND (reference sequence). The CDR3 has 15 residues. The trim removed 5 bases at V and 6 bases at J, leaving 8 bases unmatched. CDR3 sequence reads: CASSLSGTSAGELFF. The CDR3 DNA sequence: TGTGCCAGTAGTCTTAGCGGGACTTCCGCCGGGGAGCTGTTTTTT.

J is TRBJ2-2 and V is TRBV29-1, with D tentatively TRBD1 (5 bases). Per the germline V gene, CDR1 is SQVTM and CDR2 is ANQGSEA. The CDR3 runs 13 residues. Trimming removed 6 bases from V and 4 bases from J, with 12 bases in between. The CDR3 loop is CSVGVGVTGELFF. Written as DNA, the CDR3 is TGCAGCGTCGGTGTAGGGGTCACCGGGGAGCTGTTTTTT.

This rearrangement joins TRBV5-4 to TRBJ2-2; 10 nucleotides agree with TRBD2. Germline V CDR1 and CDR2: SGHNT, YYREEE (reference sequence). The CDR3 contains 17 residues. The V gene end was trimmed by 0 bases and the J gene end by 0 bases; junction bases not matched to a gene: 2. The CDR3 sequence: CASSLGLAGTNTGELFF. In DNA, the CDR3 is TGTGCCAGCAGCTTGGGACTAGCGGGCACGAACACCGGGGAGCTGTTTTTT.

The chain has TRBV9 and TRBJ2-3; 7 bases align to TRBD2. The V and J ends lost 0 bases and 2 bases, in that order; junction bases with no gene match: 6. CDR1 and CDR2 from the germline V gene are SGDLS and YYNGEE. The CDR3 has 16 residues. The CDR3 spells CASSVGTSSYTDTQYF. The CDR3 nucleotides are TGTGCCAGCAGCGTAGGGACTAGTTCCTACACAGATACGCAGTATTTT.

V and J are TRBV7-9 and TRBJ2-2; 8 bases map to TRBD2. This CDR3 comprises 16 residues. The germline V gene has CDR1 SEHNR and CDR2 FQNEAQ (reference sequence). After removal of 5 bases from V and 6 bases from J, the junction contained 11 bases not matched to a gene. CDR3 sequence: CASSPPRRGDSGELFF. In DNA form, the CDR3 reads TGTGCCAGCAGCCCACCGCGGCGGGGGGACTCCGGGGAGCTGTTTTTT.

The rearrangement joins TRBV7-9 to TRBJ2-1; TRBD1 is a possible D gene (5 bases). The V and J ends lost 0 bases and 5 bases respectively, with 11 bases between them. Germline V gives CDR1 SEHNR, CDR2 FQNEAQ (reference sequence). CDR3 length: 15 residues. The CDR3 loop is CASSLASQGNNEQFF. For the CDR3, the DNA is TGTGCCAGCAGCTTAGCATCCCAGGGAAACAATGAGCAGTTCTTC.

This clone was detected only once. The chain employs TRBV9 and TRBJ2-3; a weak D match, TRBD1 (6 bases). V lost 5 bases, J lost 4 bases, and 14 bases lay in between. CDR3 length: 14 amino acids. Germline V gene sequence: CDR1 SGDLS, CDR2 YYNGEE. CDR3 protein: CASSRGSAADTQYF. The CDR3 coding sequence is TGTGCCAGCAGTAGGGGGTCTGCGGCAGATACGCAGTATTTT.

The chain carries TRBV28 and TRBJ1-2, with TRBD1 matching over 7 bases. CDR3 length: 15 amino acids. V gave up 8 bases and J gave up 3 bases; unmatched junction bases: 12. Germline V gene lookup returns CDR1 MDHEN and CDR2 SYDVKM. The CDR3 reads CASQMVGRGDYGYTF. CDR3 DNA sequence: TGTGCCAGCCAAATGGTTGGCAGGGGGGACTATGGCTACACCTTC.

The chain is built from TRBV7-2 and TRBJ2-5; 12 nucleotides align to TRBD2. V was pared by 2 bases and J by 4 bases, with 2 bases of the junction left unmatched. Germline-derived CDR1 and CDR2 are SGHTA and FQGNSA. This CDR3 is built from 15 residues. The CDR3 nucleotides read TGTGCCAGCAGCTTAACTAGCGGGGGGTTAGAGACCCAGTACTTC. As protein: CASSLTSGGLETQYF. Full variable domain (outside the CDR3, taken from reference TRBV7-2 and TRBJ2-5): GAGVSQSPSNKVTEKGKDVELRCDPISGHTALYWYRQSLGQGLEFLIYFQGNSAPDKSGLPSDRFSAERTGGSVSTLTIQRTQQEDSAVYLCASSLTSGGLETQYFGPGTRLLVL.

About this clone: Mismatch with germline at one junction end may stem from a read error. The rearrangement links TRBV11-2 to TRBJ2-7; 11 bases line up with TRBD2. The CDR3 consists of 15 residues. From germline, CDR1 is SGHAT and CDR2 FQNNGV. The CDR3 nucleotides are TGTGCCAGCAGCTTAACTAGCGGGAGCTCCCACGAGCAGTACTTC. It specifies CASSLTSGSSHEQYF. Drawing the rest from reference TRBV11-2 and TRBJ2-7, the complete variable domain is EAGVAQSPRYKIIEKRQSVAFWCNPISGHATLYWYQQILGQGPKLLIQFQNNGVVDDSQLPKDRFSAERLKGVDSTLKIQPAKLEDSAVYLCASSLTSGSSHEQYFGPGTRLTVT.

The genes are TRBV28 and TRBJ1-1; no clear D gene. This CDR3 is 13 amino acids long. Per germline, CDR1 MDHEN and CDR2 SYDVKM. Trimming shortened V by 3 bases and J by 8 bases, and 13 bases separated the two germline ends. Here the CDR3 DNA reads TGTGCCAGCAGTTTGGAGGTTCTGGCCGAAGCTTTCTTT. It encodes CASSLEVLAEAFF.

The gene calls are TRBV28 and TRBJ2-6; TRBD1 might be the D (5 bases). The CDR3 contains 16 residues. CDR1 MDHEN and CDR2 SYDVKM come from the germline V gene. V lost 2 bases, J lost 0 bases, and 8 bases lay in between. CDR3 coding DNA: TGTGCCAGCAGTTTAGGGGCGCACTCTGGGGCCAACGTCCTGACTTTC. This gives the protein CASSLGAHSGANVLTF.

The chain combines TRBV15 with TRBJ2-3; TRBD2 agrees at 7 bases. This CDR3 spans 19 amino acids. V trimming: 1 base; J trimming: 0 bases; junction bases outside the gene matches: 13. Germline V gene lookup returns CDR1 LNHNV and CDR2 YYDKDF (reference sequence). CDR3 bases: TGTGCCACCAGCAGAGGACCCATCGGACTAGTTGGAAGCACAGATACGCAGTATTTT. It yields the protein CATSRGPIGLVGSTDTQYF.

The CDR3 sequence: CASRPQGASGYTF. CDR3 in DNA: TGTGCCAGCAGGCCCCAGGGGGCGAGCGGCTACACCTTC. V is TRBV6-5 and J is TRBJ1-2, with 8 positions matching TRBD1. V gave up 6 bases and J gave up 8 bases; unmatched junction bases: 8. The CDR3 contains 13 residues. CDR1 MNHEY and CDR2 SVGAGI come from the germline V gene.

The CDR3 reads CASTAGVNNQPQHF. The CDR3 coding sequence is TGTGCCAGCACGGCCGGGGTTAACAATCAGCCCCAGCATTTT. The V call is TRBV28, the J call TRBJ1-5; D is ambiguous. Between the trimmed V and J ends, which lost 7 bases and 3 bases, there was a span of 13 bases. The CDR3 covers 14 residues. The germline gives CDR1 MDHEN, CDR2 SYDVKM.